Shown below are 30 T cell receptor beta chains from a single sample sequenced in a study of T cells in Graves' hyperthyroidism and ophthalmopathy. TCR beta CDR3 regions were amplified from RNA transcripts. RT-PCR in the first round (using the HTBI primer set) targeted the TCR CDR3. TCRdb ran MiXCR on the multiplex PCR reads and lists one entry per CDR3 protein. The repertoire consists of about 570,000 distinct CDR3 sequences, with about 14% occurring once and the leading ten covering roughly 13%. The material sequenced was blood. The receptors here all came from a woman aged 35 to 49 with Graves' hyperthyroidism.

V is TRBV14 and J is TRBJ2-7; 7 bases fit TRBD1. The CDR3 spans 17 residues. V was pared by 5 bases and J by 0 bases, with 13 bases of the junction left unmatched. Germline CDR1 SGHDN, CDR2 FVKESK. The CDR3 loop is CASSKTKTGVNSYEQYF. The CDR3 DNA sequence: TGTGCCAGCAGCAAAACAAAAACAGGGGTAAACTCCTACGAGCAGTACTTC. The variable domain in full, with the rest retrieved from reference TRBV14 and TRBJ2-7, is EAGVTQFPSHSVIEKGQTVTLRCDPISGHDNLYWYRRVMGKEIKFLLHFVKESKQDESGMPNNRFLAERTGGTYSTLKVQPAELEDSGVYFCASSKTKTGVNSYEQYFGPGTRLTVT.

This clonotype was seen a few times. V gene TRBV12-3 or TRBV12-4 combines with J gene TRBJ2-1, with D hard to call. V dropped 1 base and J dropped 5 bases, with 9 bases sitting between them. The CDR3 contains 14 residues. The CDR3, as DNA: TGTGCCAGCAGTTTAGGAGGCCTACACAATGAGCAGTTCTTC. Translating gives CASSLGGLHNEQFF.

This clonotype occurred a few times. The V and J genes are TRBV19 and TRBJ2-1; TRBD2 matches 11 bases. J gave up 4 bases and V 5 bases, and 10 bases lay outside the gene matches. CDR3 length: 17 amino acids. Looked up from germline, CDR1 is LNHDA and CDR2 is SQIVND (reference sequence). The CDR3 DNA reads TGTGCCAGTAGTGCAGAAATGGGACTAGCGGAGTACAATGAGCAGTTCTTC. Translating gives CASSAEMGLAEYNEQFF. Based on the CDR3 plus reference TRBV19 and TRBJ2-1, the full variable domain is DGGITQSPKYLFRKEGQNVTLSCEQNLNHDAMYWYRQDPGQGLRLIYYSQIVNDFQKGDIAEGYSVSREKKESFPLTVTSAQKNPTAFYLCASSAEMGLAEYNEQFFGPGTRLTVL.

This clonotype was counted a few times. This chain uses TRBV7-2 with TRBJ1-1; D is unresolved. The CDR3 consists of 15 residues. Trimming took off 1 base at V and 3 bases at J, with 12 bases between the two ends. Germline assignment: CDR1 SGHTA and CDR2 FQGNSA. CDR3 in amino acids: CASSLEVVSHTEAFF. CDR3 bases: TGTGCCAGCAGCTTAGAAGTCGTTAGCCACACTGAAGCTTTCTTT. The whole variable domain, filled in from reference TRBV7-2 and TRBJ1-1, reads GAGVSQSPSNKVTEKGKDVELRCDPISGHTALYWYRQSLGQGLEFLIYFQGNSAPDKSGLPSDRFSAERTGGSVSTLTIQRTQQEDSAVYLCASSLEVVSHTEAFFGQGTRLTVV.

This clonotype was recorded many times. The genes are TRBV30 and TRBJ1-3; no clear D gene. The V end lost 1 base, the J end lost 11 bases, and 18 bases lay between the germline ends. From germline, CDR1 is GTSNPN and CDR2 SVGIG (reference sequence). The CDR3 is 14 amino acids. The chain's CDR3 is CAWSATRETRAIYF. DNA of the CDR3: TGTGCCTGGAGTGCCACCCGGGAGACGAGGGCCATATATTTT.

This clonotype was recorded many times. J is TRBJ2-7 and V is TRBV2; TRBD2 is a possible D gene (7 bases). Germline loops: CDR1 SNHLY, CDR2 FYNNEI. The CDR3 is 13 amino acids. V was pared by 7 bases and J by 5 bases, with 15 bases between. CDR3 DNA: TGTGCCAGCAAGGGGGGGGCGTCCAACGAGCAGTACTTC. Amino acid sequence: CASKGGASNEQYF.

V usage is TRBV20-1 and J usage is TRBJ1-1; D call uncertain. Germline assignment: CDR1 DFQATT and CDR2 SNEGSKA (reference sequence). CDR3 size: 13 residues. V lost 6 bases, J lost 6 bases, and 17 bases lay in between. The CDR3 region is CSAPDLGTAEAFF. The CDR3 DNA follows: TGCAGTGCCCCTGATCTCGGCACCGCTGAAGCTTTCTTT.

In this sample, this clonotype turned up once. The chain employs TRBV20-1 and TRBJ2-3; D remains unclear. Germline V lookup: CDR1 DFQATT, CDR2 SNEGSKA (reference sequence). The CDR3 extends over 11 amino acids. Trimming took off 6 bases at V and 6 bases at J, with 10 bases between the two ends. CDR3 sequence (DNA): TGCAGTGCAAGGACCGCGGATACGCAGTATTTT. The encoded protein is CSARTADTQYF.

This clonotype has just a few counts. The chain links TRBV4-1 to TRBJ2-1, with a weak D call TRBD2 (6 bases). The V end lost 0 bases, the J end lost 4 bases, and 22 bases lay between the germline ends. Germline values: CDR1 MGHRA, CDR2 YSYEKL. This CDR3 is built from 19 residues. CDR3 loop: CASSQDLIVGLTPYNEQFF. DNA of the CDR3: TGCGCCAGCAGCCAAGATCTTATTGTGGGACTTACCCCTTACAATGAGCAGTTCTTC.

The CDR3 is CAISPGTSGAANTQYF. CDR3 coding DNA: TGTGCCATCAGCCCCGGGACTAGCGGAGCTGCGAATACGCAGTATTTT. This chain links TRBV12-3 or TRBV12-4 with TRBJ2-3; 11 nucleotides match TRBD2. Germline trimming cut 10 bases from V and 7 bases from J; bases unmatched to any gene: 16. The length of the CDR3 is 16 residues.

The rearrangement joins TRBV28 to TRBJ2-2; 11 nucleotides line up with TRBD2. The CDR3 runs 16 residues. In germline, CDR1 is MDHEN, CDR2 SYDVKM. With V trimmed by 3 bases and J by 3 bases, 3 bases remained unmatched. This CDR3 reads CASSLRLAGYTGELFF. The CDR3, as DNA: TGTGCCAGCAGTTTGAGACTAGCGGGATACACCGGGGAGCTGTTTTTT.

The V and J genes are TRBV28 and TRBJ2-1; D tentatively reads TRBD1 or TRBD2 (5 bases each). Between the trimmed V and J ends, which lost 9 bases and 15 bases, there was a span of 33 bases. The CDR3 contains 16 residues. Germline V gives CDR1 MDHEN, CDR2 SYDVKM. The CDR3 sequence: CASGRSPGTAVWGLFF. The CDR3 DNA reads TGTGCCAGTGGTAGATCCCCCGGGACGGCGGTCTGGGGTCTGTTCTTC.

In its sample, this clonotype was seen a few times. The rearrangement links TRBV29-1 to TRBJ2-2, with a tentative D call TRBD2 (6 bases). V was cut by 7 bases and J by 2 bases, with 14 bases left in between. The CDR3 length is 14 residues. Germline values: CDR1 SQVTM, CDR2 ANQGSEA. The CDR3 sequence is CSATRDSNTGELFF. The CDR3 DNA sequence: TGCAGCGCAACTCGGGACTCTAACACCGGGGAGCTGTTTTTT.

The rearrangement joins TRBV9 to TRBJ2-7; D perhaps matches TRBD1 (6 bases). In germline, CDR1 is SGDLS, CDR2 YYNGEE. Trimming left V 3 bases short and J 5 bases short, with 12 bases between. The CDR3 spans 13 residues. CDR3 residues: CASSAGQLHEQYF. Written as DNA, the CDR3 is TGTGCCAGCAGCGCCGGACAGTTGCACGAGCAGTACTTC.

The rearrangement uses TRBV9 and TRBJ2-7; 9 bases line up with TRBD2. J lost 1 base, V lost 4 bases, and 9 bases had no gene match. CDR3 length: 16 amino acids. The V gene's germline CDR1 is SGDLS and CDR2 YYNGEE. The CDR3 sequence: CASSPRTSAKSYEQYF. CDR3 sequence (DNA): TGTGCCAGCAGCCCCCGGACTAGCGCAAAGTCCTACGAGCAGTACTTC.

This clonotype showed up many times. CDR3 protein: CASSLGGQGLGEQYF. The CDR3 nucleotides read TGTGCCAGCAGCTTAGGCGGGCAGGGCTTGGGCGAGCAGTACTTC. The genes are TRBV13 and TRBJ2-7; TRBD1 is a possible D gene (5 bases). Per the germline V gene, CDR1 is PRHDT and CDR2 is FYEKMQ (reference sequence). The CDR3 loop spans 15 amino acids. The V and J ends lost 0 bases and 6 bases respectively, with 15 bases between them.

This clonotype was seen repeatedly, ten times or more. The genes are TRBV5-1 and TRBJ2-3, with D unresolved. Trimming pared 3 bases from V and 0 bases from J, leaving 11 bases between. This CDR3 contains 15 residues. Per the germline V gene, CDR1 is SGHRS and CDR2 is YFSETQ. The CDR3 bases are TGCGCCAGCAGCTCGCTCCCTATTAGCACAGATACGCAGTATTTT. Translated: CASSSLPISTDTQYF.

The table lists this clonotype with many counts. The chain couples TRBV28 to TRBJ1-1, with D unresolved. Germline assignment: CDR1 MDHEN and CDR2 SYDVKM. The V end lost 7 bases, the J end lost 2 bases, and 5 bases lay between the germline ends. There are 11 residues in the CDR3. CDR3 in amino acids: CASTTNTEAFF. The CDR3 nucleotides read TGTGCCAGCACCACTAACACTGAAGCTTTCTTT.

This clonotype was found many times. The chain employs TRBV5-5 and TRBJ1-1, with D hard to call. Germline loops: CDR1 SGHKS, CDR2 YYEKEE (reference sequence). This CDR3 has 14 amino acids. With 0 bases removed from V and 4 bases from J, the gap between germline ends came to 10 bases. CDR3 bases: TGTGCCAGCAGCTTGGACAGTTGGGGCACTGAAGCTTTCTTT. Amino acid sequence: CASSLDSWGTEAFF.

This chain connects TRBV19 to TRBJ1-5; TRBD1 aligns across 9 bases. The V gene end was trimmed by 6 bases and the J gene end by 5 bases; junction bases not matched to a gene: 5. Looked up from germline, CDR1 is LNHDA and CDR2 is SQIVND (reference sequence). CDR3 length: 14 amino acids. This chain's CDR3 is CASRETGGHQPQHF. As DNA, the CDR3 is TGTGCCAGTAGGGAAACAGGGGGCCATCAGCCCCAGCATTTT.

This clonotype was detected many times. The chain carries TRBV3-1 and TRBJ2-1; 9 nucleotides agree with TRBD2. The V segment lost 0 bases and the J segment 5 bases; nucleotides outside the gene matches: 5. The CDR3 is made up of 16 amino acids. The germline V gene encodes CDR1 LGHDT and CDR2 YNNKEL (reference sequence). The chain's CDR3 is CASSQDWASGDNEQFF. In DNA form, the CDR3 reads TGTGCCAGCAGCCAAGATTGGGCTAGCGGGGACAATGAGCAGTTCTTC.

On this clonotype: Being one base from a much bigger clone, this may be a read error. This rearrangement joins TRBV30 to TRBJ2-3, with TRBD2 identical over 11 bases. CDR3 length: 15 amino acids. V was pared by 3 bases and J by 1 base, with 3 bases of the junction left unmatched. Germline CDR1 GTSNPN, CDR2 SVGIG (reference sequence). The CDR3 DNA reads TGTGCCTGGAGGGGGACTAGCGGAGGCACAGATACGCAGTATTTT. Translating it yields CAWRGTSGGTDTQYF.

This clonotype was detected ten times or more. V gene TRBV5-1 combines with J gene TRBJ2-7; the match to TRBD1 covers 11 bases. The trim removed 3 bases at V and 0 bases at J, leaving 2 bases unmatched. The CDR3 consists of 15 residues. The germline V gene has CDR1 SGHRS and CDR2 YFSETQ. The CDR3 loop reads CASSSGTGGSYEQYF. CDR3 DNA: TGCGCCAGCAGCTCGGGGACAGGGGGCTCCTACGAGCAGTACTTC.

This clonotype showed up many times. This sequence joins TRBV2 and TRBJ2-1; D may match TRBD1 or TRBD2 (5 bases each). The CDR3 extends over 14 amino acids. Germline loops: CDR1 SNHLY, CDR2 FYNNEI. V was trimmed by 5 bases and J by 0 bases, leaving 8 bases between them. The CDR3 bases are TGTGCCAGCAGTAAGGGGAGCTCCTACAATGAGCAGTTCTTC. This sequence encodes CASSKGSSYNEQFF.

This clonotype was seen ten or more times. This chain joins TRBV10-3 and TRBJ2-7, with 11 bases lining up with TRBD1. The trim removed 4 bases at V and 2 bases at J, leaving 4 bases unmatched. Germline CDR1 ENHRY, CDR2 SYGVKD. This CDR3 has 15 residues. CDR3 DNA: TGTGCCATCAGTGGGGACAGGGGGTATCCCTACGAGCAGTACTTC. Its protein is CAISGDRGYPYEQYF.

This clonotype showed up many times. The chain has TRBV10-3 and TRBJ2-2; 11 bases agree with TRBD2. The length of the CDR3 is 15 residues. CDR1 and CDR2 (germline): ENHRY, SYGVKD. J was trimmed by 4 bases and V by 6 bases; bases with no gene match: 4. The CDR3 is CAIRLAGVGTGELFF. As DNA, the CDR3 is TGTGCCATCAGACTAGCGGGAGTCGGCACCGGGGAGCTGTTTTTT.

The V gene is TRBV3-1, the J gene TRBJ2-7; TRBD2 aligns across 9 bases. The germline V gene encodes CDR1 LGHDT and CDR2 YNNKEL (reference sequence). Unmatched junction bases numbered 13, after V lost 3 bases and J lost 4 bases. This CDR3 comprises 17 residues. The CDR3 loop is CASSQLSGRFGSYEQYF. The CDR3 DNA reads as TGTGCCAGCAGCCAGCTTAGCGGGAGATTCGGTTCGTACGAGCAGTACTTC.

This clonotype was found many times. The chain links TRBV29-1 to TRBJ2-1; 9 bases map to TRBD1. The germline CDR1 and CDR2 sequences are SQVTM and ANQGSEA. J lost 8 bases, V lost 0 bases, and 2 bases had no gene match. This CDR3 contains 13 residues. The CDR3 DNA is TGCAGCGTTGAAGATCGGACAGGGGATGAGCAGTTCTTC. This translates into CSVEDRTGDEQFF.

Only a few counts were recorded for this clonotype. The V and J genes are TRBV6-2 or TRBV6-3 and TRBJ2-7; D is unresolved. The ends were cut back, 5 bases at V and 3 bases at J, with 11 bases in the middle. Germline assignment: CDR1 MNHEY and CDR2 SVGEGT. The CDR3 is 13 amino acids. CDR3 protein: CASSDTGNYEQYF. The CDR3 nucleotides are TGTGCCAGCAGTGACACGGGTAACTACGAGCAGTACTTC.

This clonotype has just a few counts. Sequence at one end of the junction differs from germline and may be a read error. The chain couples TRBV6-1 to TRBJ2-1; 7 bases align to TRBD2. The germline V gene has CDR1 MNHNS and CDR2 SASEGT. CDR3 length: 15 amino acids. The CDR3 sequence is CASREAGSGNNEQFF. CDR3 bases: TGTGCCAGCAGAGAAGCGGGGAGCGGAAACAATGAGCAGTTCTTC.